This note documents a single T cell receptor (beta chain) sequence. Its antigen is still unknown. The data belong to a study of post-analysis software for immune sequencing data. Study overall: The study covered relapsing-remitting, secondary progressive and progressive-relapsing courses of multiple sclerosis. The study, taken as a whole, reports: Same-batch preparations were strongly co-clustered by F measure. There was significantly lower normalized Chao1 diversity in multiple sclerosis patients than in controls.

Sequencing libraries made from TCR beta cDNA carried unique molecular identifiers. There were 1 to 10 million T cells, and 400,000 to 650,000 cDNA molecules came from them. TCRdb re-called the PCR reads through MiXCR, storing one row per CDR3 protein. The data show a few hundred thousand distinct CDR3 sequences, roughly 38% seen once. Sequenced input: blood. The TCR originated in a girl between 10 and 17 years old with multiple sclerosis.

CDR3 coding DNA: TGTGCCAGCAGCTCCCCCTGGCCACCCCTCCACTTT. It translates to CASSSPWPPLHF. The chain recombines TRBV7-2 with TRBJ1-6; D uncertain. V lost 4 bases and J lost 11, with 9 bases in between. Germline assignment: CDR1 SGHTA and CDR2 FQGNSA. This CDR3 is built from 12 residues.